This T cell receptor (beta chain) was recorded in a study of T-cell memory formation after mild COVID-19. TCRdb recomputed calls from the 5' RACE reads with MiXCR, one row per CDR3 protein. The sample shows about 160,000 distinct CDR3 sequences, roughly a third of them seen only once. CDR3 length: 16 residues. The V gene lost 2 bases and the J gene lost 4 bases, with 19 bases spanning the gap. CDR1 DFQATT and CDR2 SNEGSKA come from the germline V gene (reference sequence). The material sequenced was PBMCs or a T cell subset sorted from them (not recorded which). V and J are TRBV20-1 and TRBJ2-3; D possibly uses TRBD1 or TRBD2 (5 bases each). The clonotype comes from an adult woman who had mild COVID-19 (a few samples of this study predate the infection). Cell type and time point are not known. The CDR3 sequence is CSARTATGRGADTQYF. CDR3 in DNA: TGCAGTGCTAGAACGGCGACTGGGCGAGGGGCAGATACGCAGTATTTT.